The present T cell receptor beta chain was sequenced within a study of blood T cell repertoires in COVID-19. Study information: Collection of acute and convalescent COVID-19 samples took place in the United States, Italy and Spain. Sources were T cells, B-cell-depleted T cells, or PBMCs; the material itself was cDNA or gDNA.

How the authors handled the data: Reference gene primer amplification gave estimated nucleated cell counts. Clones were sequenced by immunoSEQ multiplex PCR, and TCRdb holds only the in-frame ones, with some missing. That table furnishes V, J and clone size, whereas the DNA furnished D and trimming. This sample has roughly 130,000 clones, with roughly 83% found just once. The sample taken for sequencing was peripheral blood. The sequence derives from an elderly woman with acute or convalescent COVID-19.

In DNA, the CDR3 is TGTGCCTGGAACGGGGGGACAGGGGGTTACCCGTACTTC. Its translation: CAWNGGTGGYPYF. V gene TRBV30 combines with J gene TRBJ2-7, with TRBD1 matching 11 bases. This CDR3 is built from 13 residues. Germline V gene data show CDR1 as GTSNPN and CDR2 as SVGIG (reference sequence). After removal of 4 bases from V and 12 bases from J, the junction contained 11 bases not matched to a gene.